One sample yielded the 31 T cell receptor beta chains listed below, sequenced in a study of T cells in Graves' hyperthyroidism and ophthalmopathy. RNA transcripts yielded amplified TCR beta CDR3 regions. First-round RT-PCR targeting the TCR CDR3 was performed with the HTBI primer set. Via MiXCR, TCRdb re-called the multiplex PCR reads, giving one row per CDR3 protein. The sample consists of about 510,000 distinct CDR3 sequences, 40% to 50% of them appearing once. The specimen sequenced was peripheral blood or thyroid tissue (not recorded which). Receptor source: an adult woman with Graves' disease, either hyperthyroidism or ophthalmopathy (not recorded which).

This clonotype was found many times. The V gene is TRBV5-1, the J gene TRBJ1-5; 12 nucleotides align to TRBD1. V shed 4 bases, J shed 4 bases, and the junction held 12 bases outside the gene matches. The CDR3 has 18 amino acids. Germline V CDR1 and CDR2: SGHRS, YFSETQ. CDR3 coding DNA: TGCGCCAGCAGCCCCGGGACAGGGGGCGTTCGCGGAAATCAGCCCCAGCATTTT. Translated: CASSPGTGGVRGNQPQHF.

The rearrangement links TRBV11-3 to TRBJ2-7; possibly TRBD1 or TRBD2 for D (5 bases each). V dropped 3 bases and J dropped 2 bases, with 17 bases sitting between them. CDR1 is SGHNT, CDR2 YENEEA, per germline. The CDR3 length is 16 residues. For the CDR3, the DNA is TGTGCCAGCAGCTTGGTGGGACCGATAATACCCTACGAGCAGTACTTC. The encoded protein is CASSLVGPIIPYEQYF.

The sample holds many counts of this clonotype. V is TRBV12-3 or TRBV12-4 and J is TRBJ2-5; TRBD2 might be the D (6 bases). V was cut by 3 bases and J by 4 bases, with 21 bases left in between. The CDR3 spans 17 residues. As DNA, the CDR3 is TGTGCCAGCAGTTTCGCGCAAGGGACTCCGGTCCCAGAGACCCAGTACTTC. Residues: CASSFAQGTPVPETQYF.

The J gene is TRBJ1-1, the V gene TRBV28; TRBD1 matches at 7 bases. The V and J ends lost 6 bases and 1 base, in that order; junction bases with no gene match: 5. Germline V gene data show CDR1 as MDHEN and CDR2 as SYDVKM. The CDR3 spans 14 residues. Written as DNA, the CDR3 is TGTGCCAGCAGAAGTTCAGGGGGGAACACTGAAGCTTTCTTT. Its protein product is CASRSSGGNTEAFF. The full variable domain, rest sourced from reference TRBV28 and TRBJ1-1, is DVKVTQSSRYLVKRTGEKVFLECVQDMDHENMFWYRQDPGLGLRLIYFSYDVKMKEKGDIPEGYSVSREKKERFSLILESASTNQTSMYLCASRSSGGNTEAFFGQGTRLTVV.

This clonotype was counted a few times. The chain joins TRBV7-2 to TRBJ2-5; possible D gene TRBD2, 7 bases. This CDR3 has 14 residues. In germline, CDR1 is SGHTA, CDR2 FQGNSA. Trimming took 8 bases from V and 1 from J, leaving 14 bases between them. Written as DNA, the CDR3 is TGTGCCAGCGGGCCTGGGGGGGCCCAAGAGACCCAGTACTTC. This encodes CASGPGGAQETQYF.

The chain links TRBV5-1 to TRBJ2-5, with D possibly TRBD2 on 7 matching bases. The CDR3 covers 15 residues. Germline assignment: CDR1 SGHRS and CDR2 YFSETQ. The V gene lost 5 bases and the J gene lost 1 base, with 15 bases spanning the gap. The CDR3 DNA reads as TGCGCCAGCAGGGACGTAGGGGGGGTCCAAGAGACCCAGTACTTC. This translates into CASRDVGGVQETQYF.

This chain links TRBV29-1 with TRBJ2-7; D unclear. V lost 4 bases, J lost 2 bases, and 15 bases lay in between. Germline-derived CDR1 and CDR2 are SQVTM and ANQGSEA. There are 14 residues in the CDR3. CDR3 nucleotides: TGCAGCGTTGTCCCACGACCGAGCACCTACGAGCAGTACTTC. It codes for CSVVPRPSTYEQYF.

This clonotype came up many times. The chain carries TRBV2 and TRBJ1-3, with a weak D call TRBD1 (5 bases). Germline loops: CDR1 SNHLY, CDR2 FYNNEI. This CDR3 has 17 amino acids. V was cut by 6 bases and J by 1 base, with 19 bases left in between. The CDR3 DNA reads TGTGCCAGCAGATCACCCCTCGGGACCTTATCTGGAAACACCATATATTTT. Amino acids: CASRSPLGTLSGNTIYF.

The genes are TRBV20-1 and TRBJ2-5; D uncertain. CDR3 length: 8 amino acids. Germline-derived CDR1 and CDR2 are DFQATT and SNEGSKA (reference sequence). V lost 3 bases to trimming and J lost 10 bases, with 3 bases between them. The CDR3 DNA follows: TGCAGTGCTAGCCGCCAGTACTTC. This sequence encodes CSASRQYF.

On this clonotype itself: A read error may account for a junction end that differs from germline. The gene calls are TRBV7-7 and TRBJ2-2; D tentatively reads TRBD1 or TRBD2 (5 bases each). The CDR3 loop spans 14 amino acids. Germline CDR1 SSHAT, CDR2 FNYEAQ (reference sequence). DNA for the CDR3: TGCGCCAGCAGCCCGGGACCGGGGACCGGGGAGCTGTTTTTT. This translates into CASSPGPGTGELFF.

This chain joins TRBV9 and TRBJ2-2; D gene uncertain. The germline V gene has CDR1 SGDLS and CDR2 YYNGEE. This CDR3 has 14 amino acids. Trimming pared 4 bases from V and 5 bases from J, leaving 12 bases between. CDR3 region: CASSSRSRTGELFF. CDR3 sequence (DNA): TGTGCCAGCAGCAGCCGAAGTCGGACCGGGGAGCTGTTTTTT.

The chain employs TRBV7-2 and TRBJ2-6; D call uncertain. This CDR3 contains 14 residues. CDR1 SGHTA and CDR2 FQGNSA come from the germline V gene. The CDR3 DNA reads TGTGCTACGGACCTAACCTCTGGGGCCAACGTCCTGACTTTC. Translated: CATDLTSGANVLTF. Full variable domain (remainder filled in from reference TRBV7-2 and TRBJ2-6): GAGVSQSPSNKVTEKGKDVELRCDPISGHTALYWYRQSLGQGLEFLIYFQGNSAPDKSGLPSDRFSAERTGGSVSTLTIQRTQQEDSAVYLCATDLTSGANVLTFGAGSRLTVL.

The J gene is TRBJ1-5, the V gene TRBV6-5; D remains unclear. The CDR3 extends over 15 amino acids. V shed 5 bases and J shed 4 bases, with 15 bases lying between them. From germline, CDR1 is MNHEY and CDR2 SVGAGI. The CDR3 loop reads CASSVLSVGNQPQHF. The DNA of the CDR3 is TGTGCCAGCAGTGTACTTAGCGTAGGTAATCAGCCCCAGCATTTT.

The chain employs TRBV4-1 and TRBJ2-7; D is ambiguous. This CDR3 has 16 residues. The V end lost 0 bases, the J end lost 6 bases, and 18 bases lay between the germline ends. Germline V CDR1 and CDR2: MGHRA, YSYEKL. The CDR3 sequence is CASSQDSAAAPGEQYF. As DNA, the CDR3 is TGCGCCAGCAGCCAAGATAGTGCGGCGGCGCCGGGCGAGCAGTACTTC.

This clonotype came up many times. The chain uses TRBV19 and TRBJ1-2; D is possibly TRBD1 (6 bases). Germline-derived CDR1 and CDR2 are LNHDA and SQIVND (reference sequence). V lost 0 bases and J lost 7, with 9 bases in between. This CDR3 contains 13 residues. The CDR3 sequence: CASSIDRDTGYTF. CDR3 DNA sequence: TGTGCCAGTAGTATAGATCGGGACACTGGCTACACCTTC.

This clonotype was recorded at least ten times. The J gene is TRBJ2-3, the V gene TRBV7-8; unclear D gene. Germline lookup yields CDR1 SGHVS and CDR2 FQNEAQ. The V gene lost 5 bases and the J gene lost 0 bases, with 9 bases spanning the gap. This CDR3 is 14 amino acids long. The CDR3 here is CASSRGISTDTQYF. CDR3 bases: TGTGCCAGCAGCCGAGGCATTAGCACAGATACGCAGTATTTT.

This rearrangement joins TRBV7-8 to TRBJ1-5, with D hard to call. Trimming took off 3 bases at V and 7 bases at J, with 10 bases between the two ends. CDR3 length: 13 residues. Germline V gives CDR1 SGHVS, CDR2 FQNEAQ. The CDR3 reads CASSFVGGQPQHF. In DNA form, the CDR3 reads TGTGCCAGCAGCTTTGTCGGCGGACAGCCCCAGCATTTT.

This rearrangement joins TRBV7-2 to TRBJ1-4, with D possibly TRBD1 on 5 matching bases. V lost 0 bases and J lost 8, with 13 bases in between. Per the germline V gene, CDR1 is SGHTA and CDR2 is FQGNSA. CDR3 length: 15 residues. The CDR3 loop reads CASSLAKGDVEKLFF. The DNA for the CDR3 is TGTGCCAGCAGCTTAGCGAAAGGGGACGTCGAAAAACTGTTTTTT.

This clonotype was counted once. The CDR3 ends on some other residue instead of the conserved phenylalanine or tryptophan, so this is likely a read error. The chain employs TRBV6-6 and TRBJ1-1, with 9 bases aligning to TRBD1. V was pared by 6 bases and J by 5 bases, with 4 bases of the junction left unmatched. CDR1 MNHNY and CDR2 SVGAGI come from the germline V gene (reference sequence). This CDR3 is 13 amino acids long. This chain's CDR3 is CASRAQGATEAFL. In DNA, the CDR3 is TGTGCCAGCAGGGCACAGGGGGCAACTGAAGCTTTCCTT.

On this clonotype itself: A read error is likely, as this CDR3 ends without the conserved phenylalanine or tryptophan. The DNA is omitted, as the CDR3 cannot be located on it reliably, and the CDR3 follows TCRdb's listing. The chain uses TRBV20-1 and TRBJ1-3; the D call of TRBD1 is as the table states it, not checked on the DNA. Per the germline V gene, CDR1 is DFQATT and CDR2 is SNEGSKA (reference sequence). The CDR3 is 8 residues long, ends included. This CDR3 reads CICSGGGV.

The chain employs TRBV2 and TRBJ1-5; D is undetermined. V lost 7 bases, J lost 0 bases, and 10 bases lay in between. The length of the CDR3 is 14 residues. Germline values: CDR1 SNHLY, CDR2 FYNNEI. CDR3 DNA: TGTGCCAGCATTCGCAGGTTTAGCAATCAGCCCCAGCATTTT. Translated, it gives CASIRRFSNQPQHF. Variable domain in full (rest from reference TRBV2 and TRBJ1-5): EPEVTQTPSHQVTQMGQEVILRCVPISNHLYFYWYRQILGQKVEFLVSFYNNEISEKSEIFDDQFSVERPDGSNFTLKIRSTKLEDSAMYFCASIRRFSNQPQHFGDGTRLSIL.

The rearrangement joins TRBV7-2 to TRBJ1-5; the match to TRBD1 covers 11 bases. Germline V gene lookup returns CDR1 SGHTA and CDR2 FQGNSA. Trimming took 1 base from V and 4 from J; bases not matched to a gene: 3. This CDR3 region has 16 residues. CDR3 in DNA: TGTGCCAGCAGCTTAGGCCGGGACAGGGGGAATCAGCCCCAGCATTTT. Translated: CASSLGRDRGNQPQHF.

This sequence joins TRBV2 and TRBJ1-2, with TRBD1 matching 8 bases. J was trimmed by 7 bases and V by 6 bases; bases with no gene match: 13. The CDR3 runs to 15 residues. The germline V gene has CDR1 SNHLY and CDR2 FYNNEI. In DNA form, the CDR3 reads TGTGCCAGCAGCGCTAGGGGACAGGTGGACCTTGGCTACACCTTC. It codes for CASSARGQVDLGYTF.

This chain connects TRBV29-1 to TRBJ2-7, with D tentatively TRBD1 (5 bases). This CDR3 comprises 15 residues. Trimming took off 4 bases at V and 0 bases at J, with 16 bases between the two ends. The V gene's germline CDR1 is SQVTM and CDR2 ANQGSEA. The CDR3 DNA reads as TGCAGCGTTGCGAGCTGGCAGGGAAGCTCCTACGAGCAGTACTTC. Protein sequence: CSVASWQGSSYEQYF.

The rearrangement joins TRBV4-1 to TRBJ1-2; D gene ambiguous. Trimming removed 1 base from V and 3 bases from J, with 12 bases in between. Germline assignment: CDR1 MGHRA and CDR2 YSYEKL. This CDR3 is built from 15 residues. CDR3 loop: CASSQGSGRDYGYTF. Here the CDR3 DNA reads TGCGCCAGCAGCCAAGGGTCCGGGCGCGACTATGGCTACACCTTC.

In regard to this clonotype: A much larger clone lies a single base off, so this may be a read error. This chain connects TRBV18 to TRBJ1-2; a possible D gene is TRBD1 (5 bases). Germline V gene lookup returns CDR1 KGHSH and CDR2 LQKENI. V gave up 2 bases and J gave up 7 bases, with 14 bases separating them. The CDR3 spans 14 residues. The CDR3 loop is CASSPAGQGSGYTF. As DNA, the CDR3 is TGTGCCAGCTCACCAGCGGGGCAGGGCAGTGGCTACACCTTC.

The table lists this clonotype with many counts. The chain carries TRBV10-2 and TRBJ1-1, with D possibly TRBD1 on 5 matching bases. Looked up from germline, CDR1 is WSHSY and CDR2 is SAAADI. The CDR3 extends over 13 amino acids. The germline V and J ends were trimmed by 6 bases and 1 base, with 9 bases remaining between them. This CDR3 reads CASRGRENTEAFF. The CDR3 DNA follows: TGCGCCAGCAGGGGACGGGAGAACACTGAAGCTTTCTTT.

This sequence joins TRBV10-3 and TRBJ1-3; D perhaps matches TRBD1 (5 bases). This CDR3 contains 15 residues. V lost 5 bases to trimming and J lost 4 bases, with 15 bases between them. Looked up from germline, CDR1 is ENHRY and CDR2 is SYGVKD. The CDR3 loop reads CAISFTAGPGNTIYF. Here the CDR3 DNA reads TGTGCCATCAGTTTCACGGCAGGGCCAGGAAACACCATATATTTT.

A word on this clonotype: The limits of the CDR3 on the DNA are not certain, so only TCRdb's listed CDR3 is given. The V and J genes are TRBV7-9 and TRBJ1-2; the DNA was not compared with TRBD1, the D call given in the table. Both ends counted, the CDR3 spans 24 residues. CDR1 is SEHNR, CDR2 FQNEAQ, per germline (reference sequence). The CDR3 here is CASSHRDRNYEQYFGPGQGFGYTF.

At least ten counts were recorded for this clonotype. V gene TRBV7-2 combines with J gene TRBJ2-7; D not resolved. Germline V gene lookup returns CDR1 SGHTA and CDR2 FQGNSA. This CDR3 is built from 12 residues. The V end lost 4 bases, the J end lost 1 base, and 5 bases lay between the germline ends. The CDR3 DNA is TGTGCCAGCAGCTCAATATCCTACGAGCAGTACTTC. Its protein product is CASSSISYEQYF. Using reference TRBV7-2 and TRBJ2-7 for the parts outside the CDR3, the full variable domain is GAGVSQSPSNKVTEKGKDVELRCDPISGHTALYWYRQSLGQGLEFLIYFQGNSAPDKSGLPSDRFSAERTGGSVSTLTIQRTQQEDSAVYLCASSSISYEQYFGPGTRLTVT.

Regarding this clonotype: A read error is likely, as this CDR3 ends without the conserved phenylalanine or tryptophan. The chain employs TRBV6-6 and TRBJ1-1, with 11 bases aligning to TRBD1. The trim removed 8 bases at V and 1 base at J, leaving 0 bases unmatched. Per germline, CDR1 MNHNY and CDR2 SVGAGI (reference sequence). The CDR3 is 13 amino acids. Here the CDR3 DNA reads TGTGCCAGCGGACAGGGGGCGAACACTGAAGCTTTCCTT. Its translation: CASGQGANTEAFL.